These 20 T cell receptor beta chains were sequenced from one sample in a study of blood T cell repertoires in COVID-19. Repertoires were generated with immunoSEQ multiplex PCR, while TCRdb's copy carries only in-frame clones and drops some. The top ten clones hold 1.9% of a sample with roughly 250,000 clones, over 75% of them seen once. Sequencing was done on a sample of PBMCs or T cells enriched from blood (not recorded which). The receptors derive from a woman between 50 and 59 years old who had recovered from COVID-19.

The gene calls are TRBV19 and TRBJ2-4, with 9 positions matching TRBD2. V was pared by 0 bases and J by 7 bases, with 10 bases of the junction left unmatched. The CDR3 loop spans 17 amino acids. Germline loops: CDR1 LNHDA, CDR2 SQIVND (reference sequence). For the CDR3, the DNA is TGTGCCAGTAGTATAGATTCCCCAGCGGGAGGAGAGAACATTCAGTACTTC. Its translation: CASSIDSPAGGENIQYF.

The chain combines TRBV10-3 with TRBJ2-5, with a possible D match to TRBD1 (6 bases). This CDR3 comprises 13 residues. Trimming removed 4 bases at V and 5 bases at J, with 11 bases between. Germline CDR1 ENHRY, CDR2 SYGVKD. This chain's CDR3 is CAISGGLAETQYF. Written as DNA, the CDR3 is TGTGCCATCAGTGGGGGGCTCGCGGAGACCCAGTACTTC.

A remark on this clone: This same CDR3 is encoded by further DNA sequences in the sample. The J gene is TRBJ1-5, the V gene TRBV6-5; D possibly corresponds to TRBD1 (6 bases). Trimming pared 8 bases from V and 0 bases from J, leaving 14 bases between. CDR3 size: 15 residues. Germline V lookup: CDR1 MNHEY, CDR2 SVGAGI. The DNA of the CDR3 is TGTGCCAGCCAGACAGGACAGCATAGCAATCAGCCCCAGCATTTT. It translates to CASQTGQHSNQPQHF.

This chain uses TRBV5-4 with TRBJ2-1; 11 nucleotides line up with TRBD2. V lost 2 bases, J lost 8 bases, and 9 bases stayed unmatched. CDR3 size: 16 residues. Germline V gene data show CDR1 as SGHNT and CDR2 as YYREEE (reference sequence). CDR3 loop: CASSLRTSGPSDEQFF. For the CDR3, the DNA is TGTGCCAGCAGCTTACGGACTAGCGGGCCGTCGGATGAGCAGTTCTTC. The variable domain in full, completed from reference TRBV5-4 and TRBJ2-1, reads ETGVTQSPTHLIKTRGQQVTLRCSSQSGHNTVSWYQQALGQGPQFIFQYYREEENGRGNFPPRFSGLQFPNYSSELNVNALELDDSALYLCASSLRTSGPSDEQFFGPGTRLTVL.

This clone has only one observation. The junction does not match germline at one end; this may be a read error. The chain uses TRBV7-9 and TRBJ1-1, with a tentative D call TRBD1 (6 bases). CDR3 length: 9 residues. Germline V gene sequence: CDR1 SEHNR, CDR2 FQNEAQ (reference sequence). CDR3 region: CASGQLLRF. CDR3 sequence (DNA): TGTGCCAGTGGACAGCTCCTACGGTTT.

The CDR3 region is CASSSRGSSGDTYEQYF. The CDR3 nucleotides are TGTGCCAGCAGTTCCCGGGGGTCTAGCGGGGACACCTACGAGCAGTACTTC. The chain uses TRBV25-1 and TRBJ2-7; the match to TRBD2 covers 9 bases. The CDR3 sequence is 17 residues long. Trimming at V came to 5 bases and at J to 2 bases, leaving 13 bases not matched to a gene. Germline V CDR1 and CDR2: MGHDK, SYGVNS.

The gene calls are TRBV3-1 (or the pseudogene TRBV3-2) and TRBJ2-7, with TRBD1 matching 9 bases. The germline V gene encodes CDR1 LGHDT and CDR2 YNNKEL (reference sequence). V was clipped by 1 base and J by 6 bases; unmatched bases: 7. The CDR3 length is 15 residues. The CDR3 protein is CASSQGTGDFGEQYF. The CDR3 coding sequence is TGTGCCAGCAGCCAAGGGACAGGGGATTTTGGCGAGCAGTACTTC.

This chain joins TRBV1 and TRBJ1-2; the listed D gene, TRBD1, was not tested against the DNA. TRBV1 corresponds to a pseudogene. The CDR3 sequence is 17 residues long. CDR3 residues: CTSSQDTSDSTCYGYTF. The CDR3 region has the DNA TGCACCAGCAGCCAAGATACATCGGACAGTACTTGCTATGGCTACACCTTC.

This sequence joins TRBV25-1 and TRBJ2-1, with TRBD2 matching over 8 bases. J lost 4 bases, V lost 5 bases, and 10 bases had no gene match. CDR1 and CDR2 from the germline V gene are MGHDK and SYGVNS. The length of the CDR3 is 16 residues. The CDR3 DNA follows: TGTGCCAGCAGTTTTTGGTCGGGAGGGACGTACAATGAGCAGTTCTTC. Translating it yields CASSFWSGGTYNEQFF.

This clone was observed a single time. The chain carries TRBV11-2 and TRBJ1-2; possible D gene TRBD1, 5 bases. CDR1 SGHAT and CDR2 FQNNGV come from the germline V gene. V was cut by 4 bases and J by 8 bases, with 17 bases left in between. The CDR3 is made up of 14 amino acids. The CDR3 DNA is TGTGCCAGCAGCTCGATAAATGACAGCGAGGGCTACACCTTC. Encoded protein: CASSSINDSEGYTF.

The chain carries TRBV7-9 and TRBJ1-4; D is uncertain. Germline V lookup: CDR1 SEHNR, CDR2 FQNEAQ (reference sequence). Trimming stripped 3 bases from V and 0 bases from J, with 5 bases between. CDR3 length: 14 amino acids. This CDR3 reads CASSFLTTNEKLFF. The DNA for the CDR3 is TGTGCCAGCAGCTTCCTTACAACTAATGAAAAACTGTTTTTT.

V and J are TRBV6-5 and TRBJ1-1; 11 nucleotides agree with TRBD1. V was pared by 3 bases and J by 9 bases, with 6 bases of the junction left unmatched. The CDR3 contains 14 residues. CDR1 is MNHEY, CDR2 SVGAGI, per germline. The CDR3, as DNA: TGTGCCAGCAGTTATTTTGGACAGGGGGCTAAAGCTTTCTTT. Residues: CASSYFGQGAKAFF.

This clone was detected only once. The chain is built from TRBV28 and TRBJ1-1; D is ambiguous. Per germline, CDR1 MDHEN and CDR2 SYDVKM. Trimming took 5 bases from V and 5 from J, leaving 6 bases between them. CDR3 length: 11 amino acids. The CDR3 is CASSPRTEAFF. CDR3 DNA: TGTGCCAGCAGTCCGAGGACTGAAGCTTTCTTT. The variable domain in full, with the rest retrieved from reference TRBV28 and TRBJ1-1, is DVKVTQSSRYLVKRTGEKVFLECVQDMDHENMFWYRQDPGLGLRLIYFSYDVKMKEKGDIPEGYSVSREKKERFSLILESASTNQTSMYLCASSPRTEAFFGQGTRLTVV.

The J gene is TRBJ2-3, the V gene TRBV27; tentatively, D is TRBD1 (6 bases). This CDR3 is built from 17 residues. Trimming removed 5 bases at V and 3 bases at J, with 21 bases between. The germline CDR1 and CDR2 sequences are MNHEY and SMNVEV (reference sequence). CDR3 nucleotide sequence: TGTGCCAGCAGTCCGAACAACAGGGTAGGAAGGACAGATACGCAGTATTTT. Its protein is CASSPNNRVGRTDTQYF.

The chain is built from TRBV11-1 and TRBJ2-1, with D possibly being TRBD1 (6 bases). Between the trimmed V and J ends, which lost 1 base and 5 bases, there was a span of 12 bases. This CDR3 is built from 15 residues. Germline CDR1 SGHAT, CDR2 FQDESV (reference sequence). CDR3 residues: CASSLGTGSDNEQFF. The CDR3 DNA sequence: TGTGCCAGCAGCTTAGGTACAGGGTCCGACAATGAGCAGTTCTTC. Supplemented by reference TRBV11-1 and TRBJ2-1, the full variable domain reads EAEVAQSPRYKITEKSQAVAFWCDPISGHATLYWYRQILGQGPELLVQFQDESVVDDSQLPKDRFSAERLKGVDSTLKIQPAELGDSAMYLCASSLGTGSDNEQFFGPGTRLTVL.

This rearrangement joins TRBV9 to TRBJ2-3; perhaps TRBD2 as D (5 bases). V was clipped by 1 base and J by 0 bases, with 9 bases between them. The CDR3 runs to 15 residues. Per the germline V gene, CDR1 is SGDLS and CDR2 is YYNGEE. The CDR3 DNA reads as TGTGCCAGCAGCGTAAAGCGGAGTAGCACAGATACGCAGTATTTT. This encodes CASSVKRSSTDTQYF. The full variable domain, in which reference TRBV9 and TRBJ2-3 provide the parts outside the CDR3, is DSGVTQTPKHLITATGQRVTLRCSPRSGDLSVYWYQQSLDQGLQFLIQYYNGEERAKGNILERFSAQQFPDLHSELNLSSLELGDSALYFCASSVKRSSTDTQYFGPGTRLTVL.

The J gene is TRBJ2-7, the V gene TRBV11-2; perhaps TRBD1 as D (5 bases). This CDR3 contains 14 residues. The ends were cut back, 0 bases at V and 2 bases at J, with 8 bases in the middle. CDR1 SGHAT and CDR2 FQNNGV come from the germline V gene. The CDR3 sequence: CASSLEVTAYEQYF. DNA of the CDR3: TGTGCCAGCAGCTTAGAGGTGACAGCCTACGAGCAGTACTTC.

This clone was found a few times. The chain carries TRBV5-1 and TRBJ1-1; 9 bases fit TRBD1. From germline, CDR1 is SGHRS and CDR2 YFSETQ. There are 18 residues in the CDR3. After removal of 2 bases from V and 0 bases from J, the junction contained 11 bases not matched to a gene. CDR3 in amino acids: CASSLHPGQGTMNTEAFF. In DNA form, the CDR3 reads TGCGCCAGCAGCTTACACCCGGGACAGGGAACCATGAACACTGAAGCTTTCTTT.

V usage is TRBV7-9 and J usage is TRBJ1-1, with D possibly being TRBD1 (6 bases). The V gene's germline CDR1 is SEHNR and CDR2 FQNEAQ (reference sequence). The CDR3 totals 16 residues. Trimming stripped 3 bases from V and 3 bases from J, with 17 bases between. CDR3 in DNA: TGTGCCAGCAGCTTGCCCCCGCGGGGGCTGGACACTGAAGCTTTCTTT. This encodes CASSLPPRGLDTEAFF.

This clone was counted once. The V call is TRBV3-1 (or the pseudogene TRBV3-2), the J call TRBJ2-3; 11 bases align to TRBD2. This CDR3 has 15 residues. Germline V CDR1 and CDR2: LGHDT, YNNKEL (reference sequence). J gave up 5 bases and V 4 bases, and 5 bases lay outside the gene matches. The CDR3 protein is CASSLSGRALDTQYF. CDR3 nucleotide sequence: TGTGCCAGCAGCCTTAGCGGGAGGGCCTTAGATACGCAGTATTTT.